A single sample is the source of the 6 T cell receptor beta chains below, sequenced in a study of early T cells in non-severe SARS-CoV-2 infection. TCRdb independently ran MiXCR on the 5' RACE reads; one entry per CDR3 protein. The sample includes 25,000 or so distinct CDR3 sequences, 2.9% of them seen just once. Sequenced input: whole blood. The origin of the receptors is an adult who was a healthcare worker with PCR-confirmed SARS-CoV-2 infection or an uninfected control (not recorded which).

This clonotype turned up a few times. This sequence joins TRBV7-9 and TRBJ2-3; D gene unclear. V lost 2 bases and J 0 bases, leaving 9 bases between the germline ends. This CDR3 has 15 residues. Per the germline V gene, CDR1 is SEHNR and CDR2 is FQNEAQ (reference sequence). The CDR3 bases are TGTGCCAGCAGCTTATTTCAAGGCAGCACAGATACGCAGTATTTT. Its protein is CASSLFQGSTDTQYF.

This clonotype was counted at least ten times. This chain uses TRBV20-1 with TRBJ2-1, with D possibly TRBD2 on 6 matching bases. Germline CDR1 DFQATT, CDR2 SNEGSKA (reference sequence). The V gene lost 6 bases and the J gene lost 9 bases, with 18 bases spanning the gap. The CDR3 totals 13 residues. DNA of the CDR3: TGCAGTGCGCTTGGGAGCGGGTACCTTGAGCAGTTCTTC. This translates into CSALGSGYLEQFF.

This clonotype was observed at least ten times. This chain uses TRBV7-9 with TRBJ1-5; D is unresolved. The CDR3 consists of 13 residues. Germline V gene sequence: CDR1 SEHNR, CDR2 FQNEAQ (reference sequence). Trimming pared 2 bases from V and 2 bases from J, leaving 4 bases between. CDR3 protein: CASSLWGNQPQHF. The CDR3 DNA reads as TGTGCCAGCAGCTTATGGGGCAATCAGCCCCAGCATTTT.

This clonotype occurred many times. The chain uses TRBV11-2 and TRBJ2-5; D unresolved. The germline CDR1 and CDR2 sequences are SGHAT and FQNNGV. The CDR3 loop spans 14 amino acids. V was clipped by 2 bases and J by 3 bases, with 10 bases between them. CDR3 sequence (DNA): TGTGCCAGCAGCTTATTGTCCGCCGAAGAGACCCAGTACTTC. Translated: CASSLLSAEETQYF.

This clonotype was seen ten or more times. V gene TRBV27 combines with J gene TRBJ1-1; D may be TRBD1 (5 bases). This CDR3 contains 15 residues. The ends were cut back, 6 bases at V and 2 bases at J, with 16 bases in the middle. Germline lookup yields CDR1 MNHEY and CDR2 SMNVEV (reference sequence). In DNA form, the CDR3 reads TGTGCCAGCAGGAGTCACGGGACGGTAAACACTGAAGCTTTCTTT. This codes for CASRSHGTVNTEAFF.

The sample holds many counts of this clonotype. V gene TRBV19 combines with J gene TRBJ1-2; D is unresolved. The CDR3 has 15 residues. Germline loops: CDR1 LNHDA, CDR2 SQIVND (reference sequence). Trimming removed 0 bases at V and 0 bases at J, with 8 bases between. CDR3 in amino acids: CASSIDLGTNYGYTF. The CDR3 nucleotides read TGTGCCAGTAGTATAGATCTTGGAACTAACTATGGCTACACCTTC.